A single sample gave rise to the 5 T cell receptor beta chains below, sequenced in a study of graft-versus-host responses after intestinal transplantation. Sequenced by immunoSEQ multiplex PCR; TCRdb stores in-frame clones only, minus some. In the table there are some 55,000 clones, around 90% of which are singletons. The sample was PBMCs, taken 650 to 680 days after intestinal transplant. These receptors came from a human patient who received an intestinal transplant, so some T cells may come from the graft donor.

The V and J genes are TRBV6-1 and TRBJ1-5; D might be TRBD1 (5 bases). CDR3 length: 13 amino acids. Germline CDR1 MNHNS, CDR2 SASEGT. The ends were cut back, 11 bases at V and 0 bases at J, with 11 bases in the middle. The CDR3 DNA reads TGTGCCTGCCGAGGGGATAGCAATCAGCCCCAGCATTTT. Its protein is CACRGDSNQPQHF.

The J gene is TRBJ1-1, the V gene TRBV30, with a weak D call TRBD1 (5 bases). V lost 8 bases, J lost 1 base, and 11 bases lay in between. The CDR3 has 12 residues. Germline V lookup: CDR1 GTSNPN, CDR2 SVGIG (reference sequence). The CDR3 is CAGGLGNTEAFF. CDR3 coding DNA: TGTGCCGGGGGATTGGGGAACACTGAAGCTTTCTTT.

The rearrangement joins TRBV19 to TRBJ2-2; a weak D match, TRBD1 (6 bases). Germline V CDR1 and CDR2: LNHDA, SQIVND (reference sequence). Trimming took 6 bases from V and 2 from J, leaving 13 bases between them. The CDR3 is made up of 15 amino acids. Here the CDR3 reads CASRTGTRNTGELFF. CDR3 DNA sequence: TGTGCCAGTAGAACCGGGACACGAAACACCGGGGAGCTGTTTTTT.

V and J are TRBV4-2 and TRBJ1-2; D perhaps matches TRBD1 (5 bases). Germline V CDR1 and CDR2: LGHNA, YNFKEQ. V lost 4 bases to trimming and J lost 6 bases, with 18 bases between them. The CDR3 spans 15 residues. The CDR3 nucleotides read TGTGCCAGCAGCCCAACCTTCGGAGGGGTTGATGGCTACACCTTC. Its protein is CASSPTFGGVDGYTF.

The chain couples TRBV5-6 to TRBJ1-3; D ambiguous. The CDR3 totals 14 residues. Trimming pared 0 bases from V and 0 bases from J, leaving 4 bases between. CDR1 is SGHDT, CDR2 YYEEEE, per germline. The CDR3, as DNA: TGTGCCAGCAGCTTGGGGGGCTCTGGAAACACCATATATTTT. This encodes CASSLGGSGNTIYF.